A single sample is the source of the 5 T cell receptor beta chains below, sequenced in a study of shared clonotypes between healthy human individuals. TCRdb's copy holds only in-frame clones and misses some; the assay was immunoSEQ multiplex PCR. The sample holds around 700,000 clones, around 72% seen once. The sample was memory CD4+ T cells sorted from blood. Stated subset: CD45RA-negative fraction. The receptors derive from a woman in her 30s in good health.

The gene calls are TRBV4-1 and TRBJ2-7; 12 bases fit TRBD2. Trimming took 3 bases from V and 2 from J; bases not matched to a gene: 5. The CDR3 is made up of 16 amino acids. From germline, CDR1 is MGHRA and CDR2 YSYEKL. The CDR3 nucleotides read TGCGCCAGCAGCCACCTACTAGCGGGGGGCACCTACGAGCAGTACTTC. Its translation is CASSHLLAGGTYEQYF.

V and J are TRBV7-9 and TRBJ2-1, with D perhaps given as TRBD1 or TRBD2 (5 bases each). The CDR3 is made up of 16 amino acids. V lost 1 base and J 8 bases, leaving 18 bases between the germline ends. CDR1 is SEHNR and CDR2 is FQNEAQ in the germline V gene (reference sequence). CDR3 amino acids: CASSLGDPFRFDEQFF. The DNA for the CDR3 is TGTGCCAGCAGCTTAGGGGACCCATTCCGGTTCGATGAGCAGTTCTTC.

This rearrangement joins TRBV6-1 to TRBJ2-7; 10 bases align to TRBD1. This CDR3 has 15 amino acids. Germline values: CDR1 MNHNS, CDR2 SASEGT. V dropped 3 bases and J dropped 2; count of bases not matched to a gene: 4. CDR3 protein: CASSDGTGATYEQYF. The CDR3 DNA follows: TGTGCCAGCAGTGATGGGACAGGGGCTACCTACGAGCAGTACTTC.

This clone was detected a few times. This chain links TRBV19 with TRBJ1-4; D is perhaps TRBD1 (6 bases). CDR1 LNHDA and CDR2 SQIVND come from the germline V gene (reference sequence). CDR3 length equals 20 residues. The V end was cut by 4 bases, the J end by 0 bases, with 24 bases between. The CDR3 reads CASSTFRGTHNLPTNEKLFF. The CDR3 nucleotides are TGTGCCAGTAGTACCTTCAGGGGAACCCACAACCTCCCAACTAATGAAAAACTGTTTTTT.

This clone was seen a single time. The chain recombines TRBV21-1 with TRBJ1-1; the DNA was not used to check the table's D call, TRBD1. TRBV21-1 is noted as a pseudogene. CDR3 length: 16 amino acids. The CDR3 loop reads CASSKADGDRGTEAFF. The CDR3 DNA reads as TGTGCCAGCAGCAAAGCAGATGGGGACAGGGGTACTGAAGCTTTCTTT.